This T cell receptor beta chain comes out of a study of Tregs in tolerant kidney transplant recipients. Study results and limitations: Tregs expanded with activated donor B cells seemed most donor-specific. Antigen-driven expansion was suggested because donor-specific Tregs expanded more than all Tregs in tolerant patients.

The repertoire was sequenced with immunoSEQ multiplex PCR; TCRdb's copy has only in-frame clones and lacks some. Of 110,000 or so clones detected, around 89% appear once; the ten largest clones hold 0.34%. Remarks on this clone: Its antigen is unknown.

Germline V CDR1 and CDR2: SNHLY, FYNNEI. The CDR3 covers 14 residues. Trimming pared 1 base from V and 6 bases from J, leaving 9 bases between. This clonotype was obtained from a human donor who received a combined kidney and bone marrow transplant. The material sequenced was CD4+ T cells from blood, taken before the transplant. The chain is built from TRBV2 and TRBJ2-2; no reliable D call. The chain's CDR3 is CASSEGMGSGELFF. The CDR3 DNA reads TGTGCCAGCAGTGAAGGAATGGGCTCCGGGGAGCTGTTTTTT. The full variable domain, rest sourced from reference TRBV2 and TRBJ2-2, is EPEVTQTPSHQVTQMGQEVILRCVPISNHLYFYWYRQILGQKVEFLVSFYNNEISEKSEIFDDQFSVERPDGSNFTLKIRSTKLEDSAMYFCASSEGMGSGELFFGEGSRLTVL.